Below are 21 T cell receptor beta chains sequenced from a single sample in a study of blood T cell repertoires in COVID-19. The repertoire was sequenced with immunoSEQ multiplex PCR; TCRdb's copy has only in-frame clones and lacks some. The table lists 130,000 to 150,000 clones, more than 75% of them singletons. The source material was peripheral blood. The receptors stem from a human donor with acute or convalescent COVID-19. The donor label of this sample is uncertain.

V gene TRBV2 combines with J gene TRBJ1-4, with TRBD1 matching over 7 bases. After removal of 6 bases from V and 8 bases from J, the junction contained 9 bases not matched to a gene. CDR3 length: 14 amino acids. Looked up from germline, CDR1 is SNHLY and CDR2 is FYNNEI. The CDR3 DNA reads TGTGCCAGCAGACGGGACAGACATAAGGAAAAACTGTTTTTT. It translates to CASRRDRHKEKLFF.

This clone was seen a single time. The chain joins TRBV24-1 to TRBJ2-3; D is uncertain. Trimming took off 8 bases at V and 5 bases at J, with 16 bases between the two ends. Per germline, CDR1 KGHDR and CDR2 SFDVKD. The length of the CDR3 is 14 residues. CDR3 amino acids: CATTRPGQEDTQYF. The CDR3, as DNA: TGTGCCACCACGCGACCAGGTCAAGAAGATACGCAGTATTTT.

This chain links TRBV25-1 with TRBJ2-7; D ambiguous. The V gene lost 6 bases and the J gene lost 0 bases, with 6 bases spanning the gap. Germline V gives CDR1 MGHDK, CDR2 SYGVNS. This CDR3 has 12 amino acids. The CDR3 DNA is TGTGCCAGCAGCTTCAGCTCCTACGAGCAGTACTTC. Translated: CASSFSSYEQYF.

The chain links TRBV7-2 to TRBJ2-5; maybe TRBD1 (6 bases). Deletions cut 4 bases from V and 5 bases from J, with 17 bases between. The CDR3 runs 15 residues. Looked up from germline, CDR1 is SGHTA and CDR2 is FQGNSA. CDR3 DNA: TGTGCCAGCAGCTCACTAGGACAGTCGGGGGAGACCCAGTACTTC. It is translated as CASSSLGQSGETQYF. Based on the CDR3 plus reference TRBV7-2 and TRBJ2-5, the full variable domain is GAGVSQSPSNKVTEKGKDVELRCDPISGHTALYWYRQSLGQGLEFLIYFQGNSAPDKSGLPSDRFSAERTGGSVSTLTIQRTQQEDSAVYLCASSSLGQSGETQYFGPGTRLLVL.

This chain joins TRBV7-8 and TRBJ1-2; 8 nucleotides line up with TRBD1. Trimming removed 0 bases from V and 4 bases from J; junction bases left unmatched: 4. CDR3 size: 15 residues. Germline assignment: CDR1 SGHVS and CDR2 FQNEAQ. The CDR3 is CASSLATGGTYGYTF. The CDR3 nucleotides read TGTGCCAGCAGCTTAGCTACAGGGGGTACCTATGGCTACACCTTC.

The chain carries TRBV19 and TRBJ1-2; D is ambiguous. Germline assignment: CDR1 LNHDA and CDR2 SQIVND (reference sequence). The CDR3 sequence is 12 residues long. Trimming pared 7 bases from V and 3 bases from J, leaving 9 bases between. CDR3 amino acids: CASTHFDYGYTF. The CDR3 DNA reads as TGTGCCAGTACGCACTTCGACTATGGCTACACCTTC.

This chain links TRBV6-5 with TRBJ1-2; 7 nucleotides match TRBD1. The V and J ends lost 8 bases and 4 bases, in that order; junction bases with no gene match: 7. The CDR3 totals 13 residues. CDR1 and CDR2 (germline): MNHEY, SVGAGI. The CDR3 here is CASFGTALYGYTF. For the CDR3, the DNA is TGTGCCAGCTTCGGGACAGCCCTCTATGGCTACACCTTC.

The chain joins TRBV6-5 to TRBJ2-2, with TRBD1 identical over 10 bases. The germline V gene has CDR1 MNHEY and CDR2 SVGAGI. CDR3 length: 15 amino acids. Trimming at V came to 7 bases and at J to 6 bases, leaving 8 bases not matched to a gene. The CDR3: CASNSGTGVPGELFF. In DNA form, the CDR3 reads TGTGCCAGCAATTCCGGGACAGGGGTCCCCGGGGAGCTGTTTTTT.

Written as DNA, the CDR3 is TGTGCCACCCGGACAGGGGGAACTTTAGGGGCTAACTATGGCTACACCTTC. It encodes CATRTGGTLGANYGYTF. The chain joins TRBV10-3 to TRBJ1-2; 10 nucleotides align to TRBD1. The CDR3 covers 17 residues. J gave up 0 bases and V 10 bases, and 14 bases lay outside the gene matches. CDR1 is ENHRY, CDR2 SYGVKD, per germline.

This chain uses TRBV4-1 with TRBJ1-6; TRBD1 aligns across 7 bases. There are 21 residues in the CDR3. Losses at the gene ends were 2 bases for V and 5 bases for J; bases not matched to a gene: 21. Germline V lookup: CDR1 MGHRA, CDR2 YSYEKL. As DNA, the CDR3 is TGCGCCAGCAGCCAAATCCGCGGAACAGGGGATAACCTTAATAATAATTCACCCCTCCACTTT. It encodes CASSQIRGTGDNLNNNSPLHF.

This clone showed up just a few times. The chain joins TRBV5-1 to TRBJ1-5, with 7 bases lining up with TRBD1. V trimming: 0 bases; J trimming: 4 bases; junction bases outside the gene matches: 4. CDR3 length: 15 amino acids. Germline-derived CDR1 and CDR2 are SGHRS and YFSETQ. This CDR3 reads CASSLVGGQNQPQHF. The CDR3 DNA is TGCGCCAGCAGCTTGGTAGGGGGCCAGAATCAGCCCCAGCATTTT.

This chain connects TRBV19 to TRBJ1-2, with 9 bases that match TRBD1. The CDR3 loop spans 14 amino acids. CDR1 and CDR2 (germline): LNHDA, SQIVND (reference sequence). Trimming took 3 bases from V and 1 from J; bases not matched to a gene: 0. CDR3 in amino acids: CASSMGQGNYGYTF. The CDR3 nucleotides are TGTGCCAGTAGTATGGGACAGGGTAACTATGGCTACACCTTC.

The chain combines TRBV18 with TRBJ1-2; 10 positions agree with TRBD1. This CDR3 has 13 amino acids. Germline V gene lookup returns CDR1 KGHSH and CDR2 LQKENI. The J segment lost 7 bases and the V segment lost 3 bases, leaving 2 bases of the junction unmatched. The CDR3 DNA follows: TGTGCCAGCTCACCCGGACAGGGGGGTGGCTACACCTTC. Translation gives CASSPGQGGGYTF.

CDR3 region: CASSIESGGYNEQFF. For the CDR3, the DNA is TGTGCCAGTAGTATTGAAAGCGGGGGCTACAATGAGCAGTTCTTC. V usage is TRBV19 and J usage is TRBJ2-1, with 8 bases lining up with TRBD2. CDR3 length: 15 amino acids. The V gene's germline CDR1 is LNHDA and CDR2 SQIVND (reference sequence). Trimming took 3 bases from V and 3 from J; bases not matched to a gene: 4.

Note on this clone: Other DNA sequences in this specimen translate into the identical CDR3. The chain recombines TRBV5-6 with TRBJ1-2, with 10 bases aligning to TRBD1. Germline CDR1 SGHDT, CDR2 YYEEEE. This CDR3 has 14 amino acids. Trimming cost V 4 bases and J 6 bases; bases outside gene matches: 6. In DNA, the CDR3 is TGTGCCAGCAGCACGCGGGACAGGGGAAATGGCTACACCTTC. This sequence encodes CASSTRDRGNGYTF. Looking up the rest from reference TRBV5-6 and TRBJ1-2 gives the full variable domain: DAGVTQSPTHLIKTRGQQVTLRCSPKSGHDTVSWYQQALGQGPQFIFQYYEEEERQRGNFPDRFSGHQFPNYSSELNVNALLLGDSALYLCASSTRDRGNGYTFGSGTRLTVV.

This chain joins TRBV29-1 and TRBJ2-3, with TRBD1 identical over 10 bases. Unmatched junction bases numbered 6, after V lost 0 bases and J lost 0 bases. The germline V gene has CDR1 SQVTM and CDR2 ANQGSEA. The CDR3 totals 17 residues. The CDR3 loop is CSVEDPRGQGSTDTQYF. The CDR3 bases are TGCAGCGTTGAAGATCCACGGGGACAGGGGAGCACAGATACGCAGTATTTT.

The chain recombines TRBV30 with TRBJ1-2; 11 bases match TRBD1. The CDR3 is 15 amino acids. Germline V gene sequence: CDR1 GTSNPN, CDR2 SVGIG (reference sequence). With V trimmed by 4 bases and J by 4 bases, 8 bases remained unmatched. The CDR3 protein is CAWTQWTGGSYGYTF. CDR3 DNA sequence: TGTGCCTGGACGCAATGGACAGGGGGCTCCTATGGCTACACCTTC.

The chain uses TRBV7-9 and TRBJ2-5; 9 bases are a match to TRBD1. Germline V CDR1 and CDR2: SEHNR, FQNEAQ (reference sequence). With 5 bases clipped from V and 4 bases from J, the junction kept 11 bases outside the gene matches. This CDR3 is built from 16 residues. The CDR3 protein is CASSTIPGQGAETQYF. The CDR3 DNA follows: TGTGCCAGCAGCACCATACCGGGACAGGGAGCAGAGACCCAGTACTTC.

This clone was observed a few times. The V call is TRBV5-6, the J call TRBJ1-5; TRBD1 matches 9 bases. The CDR3 length is 19 residues. The V gene end was trimmed by 1 base and the J gene end by 2 bases; junction bases not matched to a gene: 13. Germline values: CDR1 SGHDT, CDR2 YYEEEE. The CDR3 sequence is CASSLYISGTGLGNQPQHF. CDR3 DNA: TGTGCCAGCAGCTTGTACATCTCCGGGACAGGGTTGGGCAATCAGCCCCAGCATTTT.

The J gene is TRBJ2-5, the V gene TRBV9; 9 positions agree with TRBD2. Looked up from germline, CDR1 is SGDLS and CDR2 is YYNGEE. The CDR3 is made up of 16 amino acids. V lost 0 bases to trimming and J lost 1 base; unmatched junction nucleotides: 4. The CDR3 DNA follows: TGTGCCAGCAGCGTAGCGACTAGCGGAGGCCAAGAGACCCAGTACTTC. Its translation: CASSVATSGGQETQYF. Supplemented by reference TRBV9 and TRBJ2-5, the full variable domain reads DSGVTQTPKHLITATGQRVTLRCSPRSGDLSVYWYQQSLDQGLQFLIQYYNGEERAKGNILERFSAQQFPDLHSELNLSSLELGDSALYFCASSVATSGGQETQYFGPGTRLLVL.

The V call is TRBV3-1 (or the pseudogene TRBV3-2), the J call TRBJ2-4; a possible D gene is TRBD2 (5 bases). Germline V lookup: CDR1 LGHDT, CDR2 YNNKEL (reference sequence). V was cut by 4 bases and J by 5 bases, with 9 bases left in between. This CDR3 has 13 residues. The CDR3 coding sequence is TGTGCCAGCAGCCTCAACGGGGAAAACATTCAGTACTTC. Translating it yields CASSLNGENIQYF.